This entry lists 12 T cell receptor beta chains sequenced from one sample in a study of CD4 T cells in relation to SARS-CoV-2 and coronaviruses. Sequencing used immunoSEQ multiplex PCR; TCRdb keeps in-frame clones, though not all of them. The sample shows tens of thousands of clones, 86% of them seen only once. The unexposed donors gave CD4+ T cells in 2011-2018, prior to COVID-19. The sequencing sample was made of memory CD4+ T cells from PBMCs. The source of these receptors is a human donor in good health.

This clone was picked up a small number of times. CDR3 nucleotides: TGTGCCAGCAGCTTGCCAGGGTTTGGCGGGGAGCTGTTTTTT. It encodes CASSLPGFGGELFF. This chain uses TRBV5-6 with TRBJ2-2, with TRBD1 as a possible D gene (5 bases). This CDR3 region has 14 residues. Germline V gives CDR1 SGHDT, CDR2 YYEEEE. Trimming pared 1 base from V and 7 bases from J, leaving 11 bases between.

The gene calls are TRBV29-1 and TRBJ2-5, with 8 bases lining up with TRBD1. The germline CDR1 and CDR2 sequences are SQVTM and ANQGSEA. The length of the CDR3 is 14 residues. V trimming: 6 bases; J trimming: 2 bases; junction bases outside the gene matches: 8. The CDR3 nucleotides read TGCAGCGTGATTAGGACAGGGAGGCAAGAGACCCAGTACTTC. It translates to CSVIRTGRQETQYF.

The J gene is TRBJ1-2, the V gene TRBV7-9; D possibly corresponds to TRBD1 (5 bases). V dropped 0 bases and J dropped 8 bases, with 13 bases sitting between them. This CDR3 spans 14 amino acids. Germline values: CDR1 SEHNR, CDR2 FQNEAQ (reference sequence). The CDR3 DNA follows: TGTGCCAGCAGCTTAGCGTCGGACAATCGGGGCTACACCTTC. The encoded protein is CASSLASDNRGYTF.

About this clone itself: The same CDR3 also results from other DNA sequences found in this sample. The V call is TRBV5-1, the J call TRBJ2-3; 10 nucleotides agree with TRBD1. V was clipped by 7 bases and J by 3 bases; unmatched bases: 2. The CDR3 runs 13 residues. Germline CDR1 SGHRS, CDR2 YFSETQ. Here the CDR3 reads CASGDRGTDTQYF. CDR3 nucleotides: TGCGCCAGCGGGGACAGGGGTACAGATACGCAGTATTTT.

V and J are TRBV27 and TRBJ1-2; D gene uncertain. Germline V gene sequence: CDR1 MNHEY, CDR2 SMNVEV (reference sequence). The CDR3 has 14 residues. Trimming took off 2 bases at V and 6 bases at J, with 13 bases between the two ends. CDR3 sequence: CASSLSGEGNGYTF. In DNA form, the CDR3 reads TGTGCCAGCAGTTTAAGTGGGGAAGGTAATGGCTACACCTTC.

The V and J genes are TRBV29-1 and TRBJ2-3, with 8 bases lining up with TRBD1. The germline V gene encodes CDR1 SQVTM and CDR2 ANQGSEA. The CDR3 runs 15 residues. The V gene end was trimmed by 6 bases and the J gene end by 3 bases; junction bases not matched to a gene: 11. The CDR3 reads CSVHTGGQGTDTQYF. Written as DNA, the CDR3 is TGCAGCGTGCATACAGGGGGTCAAGGTACAGATACGCAGTATTTT.

V is TRBV28 and J is TRBJ2-1, with D possibly called TRBD1 or TRBD2 (7 bases each). Germline V gene data show CDR1 as MDHEN and CDR2 as SYDVKM. V was cut by 1 base and J by 9 bases, with 16 bases left in between. The CDR3 spans 15 residues. Here the CDR3 reads CASSLFQGGIGEQFF. The CDR3, as DNA: TGTGCCAGCAGTTTATTCCAGGGGGGGATCGGTGAGCAGTTCTTC.

This clone is a singleton in its sample. The genes are TRBV30 and TRBJ1-5, with 7 bases that match TRBD1. Germline V gene sequence: CDR1 GTSNPN, CDR2 SVGIG (reference sequence). With 2 bases clipped from V and 2 bases from J, the junction kept 3 bases outside the gene matches. This CDR3 is built from 14 residues. The CDR3 spells CAWSRGQGNQPQHF. For the CDR3, the DNA is TGTGCCTGGAGTCGCGGACAGGGCAATCAGCCCCAGCATTTT.

This clone has just a few counts. The chain uses TRBV7-2 and TRBJ1-5; the D is unclear. Per germline, CDR1 SGHTA and CDR2 FQGNSA. Trimming removed 3 bases at V and 3 bases at J, with 12 bases between. This CDR3 contains 15 residues. CDR3 nucleotides: TGTGCCAGCAGCTTGGACCTCGCCTCCAATCAGCCCCAGCATTTT. Its protein is CASSLDLASNQPQHF.

The rearrangement joins TRBV28 to TRBJ2-1; 7 bases are shared with TRBD2. The germline CDR1 and CDR2 sequences are MDHEN and SYDVKM. This CDR3 region has 16 residues. J gave up 1 base and V 4 bases, and 7 bases lay outside the gene matches. The CDR3 is CASSSPRAGSYNEQFF. CDR3 sequence (DNA): TGTGCCAGCAGTTCCCCGCGAGCGGGGTCCTACAATGAGCAGTTCTTC.

The rearrangement joins TRBV3-1 (or the pseudogene TRBV3-2) to TRBJ2-7, with TRBD2 matching over 7 bases. Losses at the gene ends were 8 bases for V and 2 bases for J; bases not matched to a gene: 3. Germline CDR1 and CDR2: LGHDT and YNNKEL (reference sequence). This CDR3 spans 12 amino acids. The CDR3 coding sequence is TGTGCCAGCTCTAGCGGCCCCTACGAGCAGTACTTC. Translation gives CASSSGPYEQYF.

Only a few counts were recorded for this clone. The V call is TRBV2, the J call TRBJ1-6; D unresolved. V lost 3 bases and J 8 bases, leaving 2 bases between the germline ends. The CDR3 is 11 residues long. Germline V gene data show CDR1 as SNHLY and CDR2 as FYNNEI. In DNA, the CDR3 is TGTGCCAGCAGTGATGATTCACCCCTCCACTTT. Encoded protein: CASSDDSPLHF.